This T cell receptor beta chain was sequenced in a study of blood T cell repertoires in COVID-19. The data were produced by immunoSEQ multiplex PCR, yet TCRdb's version contains in-frame clones alone and is incomplete. The sample lists about 230,000 clones; around 86% were seen once. This clone was picked up one time. Trimming took off 3 bases at V and 4 bases at J, with 9 bases between the two ends. CDR1 and CDR2 from the germline V gene are LNHDA and SQIVND (reference sequence). CDR3 size: 13 residues. The V gene is TRBV19, the J gene TRBJ2-5, with a weak D call TRBD1 (5 bases). The TCR sequence derives from a young man who had recovered from COVID-19. The specimen sequenced was PBMCs or T cells enriched from blood (not recorded which). The CDR3 reads CASSIQGIETQYF. DNA for the CDR3: TGTGCCAGTAGTATCCAGGGCATAGAGACCCAGTACTTC.